The entry below describes one T cell receptor beta chain. This clone was seen a single time. The specificity of this receptor is unknown. No much larger clone exists at a distance of one base, and base qualities are not known. TCRbeta CDR3 regions were amplified from genomic DNA by means of the immunoSEQ Assay, a bias-controlled multiplex PCR. The paper's data handling went like this. Within the assay, amplification of reference gene primers was used to estimate how many nucleated cells each sample contained. To quantify the absolute abundance of each unique TCRbeta CDR3 rearrangement, sequence reads were collapsed and filtered. For each sample, productive Simpson clonality was calculated as the square root of Simpson's diversity index over productive rearrangements. What TCRdb holds here is the immuneACCESS table cut down to in-frame rearrangements. Part of the clones is not present; checked against another copy, under half of the missing clones reflect an unresolved V gene, and the others are unexplained. The DNA was the basis for D and trimming; V, J and clone size are from that table. Recorded for this sample are 20,000 to 25,000 clones; roughly 84% of them occurred a single time. The leading ten clones occupy over 45% of the sample.

Collaborating institutions collected whole blood in K2EDTA tubes following their own protocols. For TCRbeta analysis, collaborator samples were shipped as frozen whole blood, as isolated PBMCs, or as DNA extracted from either sample type. The data originate from a study of blood T cell repertoires in COVID-19 (dated by TCRdb to about 2020). Some background on the complete study: Collaborator samples came from the United States, Italy and Spain and covered acute and convalescent phases of COVID-19. Where HLA class I and class II types were available, the types were taken from metadata supplied by the sample provider, not from assay-based typing. The repertoires were released in a freely available public database intended as a resource for research on the immune response to SARS-CoV-2. The material from the prospective study consisted of cDNA or gDNA derived from T cells, B-cell-depleted T cells, or PBMCs. Sample metadata almost always included a de-identified subject ID, COVID-19 status, age in years and sex. Subjects who had been exposed to COVID-19, were actively infected with it, or had recovered from it provided the deeply sampled blood TCRbeta repertoires that made up the dataset. Samples came from the ongoing ImmuneRACE study (first 160 participants) plus 1,254 subjects from 6 global collaborators. Here is what the overall study found, with its caveats: The quantity of clinical and demographic metadata differed by source and by participant and was supplied without curation.

V is cut back by 2 bases and J by 9 bases, with 4 bases in the junction unmatched. CDR1 and CDR2 were assigned from the germline V gene (reference sequence) as SGHNT and YYREEE. The CDR3 sequence holds 15 residues, the cysteine and phenylalanine included. Of all the DNA, just the CDR3 is kept, 45 bases in frame from base 1. The V and J genes are TRBV5-4 and TRBJ1-6, and TRBD1 matches 11 of the central bases. The sample consisted of peripheral blood. The sequence came from a man in his sixties or seventies with acute or convalescent COVID-19. The nucleotide sequence is given as TGTGCCAGCAGCTTAGGGACAGGGGGTAGTTCACCCCTCCACTTT. This encodes CASSLGTGGSSPLHF.